Listed below are T cell receptor beta chains from one sample, sequenced in a study of blood T cell repertoires in COVID-19. TCRdb's table, derived via immunoSEQ multiplex PCR, lists solely in-frame clones and lacks some. The repertoire holds under 200,000 clones, with roughly four fifths as singletons. The sample was peripheral blood. The receptors stem from a human donor in a cohort sampled during active COVID-19. Each CDR3 is given with its conserved first and last residue.

v_gene,j_gene,CDR3aa
TRBV12-3/TRBV12-4,TRBJ2-7,CASLGQVGQYF
TRBV18,TRBJ1-5,CASSRDRDQPQHF
TRBV11-2,TRBJ1-6,CASSLDWQGRHSPLHF
TRBV11-2,TRBJ2-7,CASSFRPDTTSYEQYF
TRBV3-1/TRBV3-2,TRBJ1-5,CASSQGLGQGNQPQHF
TRBV5-6,TRBJ2-7,CASSLGLAGGQGYEQYF
TRBV6-2/TRBV6-3,TRBJ2-7,CASSYGAGDEQYF
TRBV6-6,TRBJ1-2,CASSYLDRTNGYTF
TRBV18,TRBJ2-7,CASSPGTTGYEQYF
TRBV7-8,TRBJ1-1,CASSLGGLEGEAFF
TRBV21-1,TRBJ1-1,CASSRTVCTEAFF
TRBV27,TRBJ1-2,CASSPDRGQFTTF
TRBV11-2,TRBJ2-7,CATSEGGAYEQYF
TRBV7-2,TRBJ2-7,CASSSKGTLRSYEQYF
TRBV19,TRBJ2-1,CASTGTSGRVNEQFF
TRBV3-1/TRBV3-2,TRBJ1-3,CASSQGRGLGNTIYF
TRBV28,TRBJ2-2,CASGRAANTGELFF
TRBV7-2,TRBJ2-1,CASSPRASGGTTYNEQFF
TRBV2,TRBJ1-1,CASRDTGTEAFF
TRBV9,TRBJ2-3,CASSVDSQDTQYF
TRBV28,TRBJ2-7,CASRDIIAGVSEQYF
TRBV9,TRBJ2-5,CASSVVSGGGETQYF
TRBV7-9,TRBJ2-5,CASSSQGVRETQYF
TRBV4-1,TRBJ1-1,CASSQLIGGAFF
TRBV12-3/TRBV12-4,TRBJ2-1,CASSVDRYNEQFF
TRBV10-1,TRBJ2-2,CASSRGTGELFF
TRBV10-3,TRBJ2-6,CAIRGDSGANVLTF
TRBV6-4,TRBJ2-4,CASSEQGANIQYF
TRBV2,TRBJ1-3,CASSERTGGDTIYF
TRBV7-7,TRBJ2-3,CASSLATSGTDTQYF
TRBV29-1,TRBJ2-1,CSVPRGGNEQFF
TRBV12-3/TRBV12-4,TRBJ1-2,CASSFEGARGYTF
TRBV24-1,TRBJ2-6,CATSDPSWDRVSGANVLTF
TRBV7-8,TRBJ2-7,CASSFGKGLSYEQYF
TRBV5-1,TRBJ2-3,CASSLYSSTDTQYF
TRBV6-5,TRBJ1-1,CASSYDVGSTEAFF
TRBV7-8,TRBJ2-1,CASDPGQGLWNEQFF
TRBV5-4,TRBJ2-5,CASSLGTSGRARETQYF
TRBV27,TRBJ2-7,CASSLRGDEQYF
TRBV6-6,TRBJ2-7,CASSYSLAGSYEQYF
TRBV7-7,TRBJ1-4,CASSRTGSDNEKLFF
TRBV10-2,TRBJ2-3,CASSEGQRGSTDTQYF
TRBV5-4,TRBJ1-2,CASSLAREANYGYTF
TRBV25-1,TRBJ1-4,CASSEPGHFKEKLFF
TRBV3-1/TRBV3-2,TRBJ2-3,CASSSLVRTDTQYF
TRBV24-1,TRBJ2-7,CATSDSPGTGEFYEQYF
TRBV15,TRBJ1-1,CATSRDGVVKAFF
TRBV4-2,TRBJ2-6,CASSRGTSGPTGANVLTF
TRBV2,TRBJ1-5,CASSRDLKVGQPQHF
TRBV7-8,TRBJ1-2,CASSPGQGRYTF
TRBV6-5,TRBJ2-1,CASSFRQGNNEQFF
TRBV11-2,TRBJ1-1,CASSSQRGRVTEAFF
TRBV6-6,TRBJ1-5,CASSSPQLIAGAQHF
TRBV18,TRBJ2-6,CASSTGQGNSGANVLTF
TRBV6-6,TRBJ1-1,CASSYPGTVNAFF
TRBV7-9,TRBJ2-7,CASSLQGQIYEQYF
TRBV3-1/TRBV3-2,TRBJ2-1,CASSPRAGGPHNEQFF
TRBV5-5,TRBJ2-3,CASSGGLSTDTQYF
TRBV12-3/TRBV12-4,TRBJ2-5,CASSRTEETQYF
TRBV2,TRBJ2-7,CASTPGFSKHYEQYF